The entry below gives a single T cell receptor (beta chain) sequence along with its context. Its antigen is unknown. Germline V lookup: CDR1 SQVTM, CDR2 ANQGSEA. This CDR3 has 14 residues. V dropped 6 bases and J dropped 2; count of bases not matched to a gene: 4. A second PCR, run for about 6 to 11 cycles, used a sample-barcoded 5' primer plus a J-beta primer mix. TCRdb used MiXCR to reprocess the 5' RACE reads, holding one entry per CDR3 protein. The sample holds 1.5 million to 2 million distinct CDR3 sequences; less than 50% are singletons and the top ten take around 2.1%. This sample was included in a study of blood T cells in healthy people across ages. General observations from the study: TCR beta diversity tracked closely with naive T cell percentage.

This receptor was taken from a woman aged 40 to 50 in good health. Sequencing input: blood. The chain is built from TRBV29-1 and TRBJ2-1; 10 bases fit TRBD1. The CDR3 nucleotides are TGCAGCGTCCTAGACAGGGGGCCCTACAATGAGCAGTTCTTC. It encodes CSVLDRGPYNEQFF.